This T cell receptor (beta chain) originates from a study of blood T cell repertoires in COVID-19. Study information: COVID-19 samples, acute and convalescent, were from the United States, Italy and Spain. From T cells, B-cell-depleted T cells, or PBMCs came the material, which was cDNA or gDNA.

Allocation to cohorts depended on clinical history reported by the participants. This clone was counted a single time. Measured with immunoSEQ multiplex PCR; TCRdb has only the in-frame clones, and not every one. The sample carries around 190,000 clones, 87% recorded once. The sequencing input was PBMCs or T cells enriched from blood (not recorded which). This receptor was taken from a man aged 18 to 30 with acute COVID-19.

This chain's CDR3 is CASSDGTGRWGTDTQYF. In DNA form, the CDR3 reads TGTGCCAGCAGCGATGGGACAGGCCGGTGGGGGACAGATACGCAGTATTTT. The chain combines TRBV11-2 with TRBJ2-3; 8 bases align to TRBD1. This CDR3 region has 17 residues. The trim removed 5 bases at V and 3 bases at J, leaving 13 bases unmatched. From germline, CDR1 is SGHAT and CDR2 FQNNGV.